This TCR beta chain was recorded in a study of blood T cell repertoires in COVID-19. About the study: PBMCs, B-cell-depleted T cells, or T cells provided the cDNA or gDNA that made up the material.

The data were produced by immunoSEQ multiplex PCR, yet TCRdb's version contains in-frame clones alone and is incomplete. The data show roughly 250,000 clones, around 89% seen once. The CDR3 consists of 15 residues. Per the germline V gene, CDR1 is MNHEY and CDR2 is SMNVEV (reference sequence). V was pared by 3 bases and J by 2 bases, with 11 bases between. Sequenced: peripheral blood. This clonotype originated in a woman aged 40-49 years who had recovered from COVID-19. The chain recombines TRBV27 with TRBJ1-5; D is unclear. This CDR3 reads CASSLEGLGNQPQHF. The CDR3, as DNA: TGTGCCAGCAGTTTGGAGGGTTTGGGCAATCAGCCCCAGCATTTT.